The sequence of this TCR beta chain was determined in a study of T cell repertoires in cytomegalovirus infection. Overall study context: Public TCR beta signature analysis indicated the presence of both CMV infection and matching HLA type. Broader study findings: There were carriers of CMV plus the relevant HLA, and cumulative public TCR beta family frequency identified them.

TCRdb reprocessed the reads via MiXCR and lists one record per CDR3 protein. The sample shows fewer than 300,000 distinct CDR3 sequences, around 25% of them seen only once. The V gene's germline CDR1 is MDHEN and CDR2 SYDVKM. V lost 3 bases to trimming and J lost 4 bases; unmatched junction nucleotides: 6. The CDR3 extends over 15 amino acids. A word on this clonotype: Its antigen is unknown.

The sequence derives from a human donor in good health (CMV status not recorded). Some clones in this sample may be carry-over from other donors' samples. The sample was PBMCs. The chain has TRBV28 and TRBJ1-2, with TRBD1 matching 9 bases. The CDR3 nucleotides are TGTGCCAGCAGTTTTCCCGGGACAGGGAGCTATGGCTACACCTTC. It translates to CASSFPGTGSYGYTF.